These 5 T cell receptor beta chains were sequenced from one sample in a study of neurological immune-mediated disorders. TCRdb re-analysed the 5' RACE reads in MiXCR, keeping a single row per CDR3 protein. This sample has 55,000 to 70,000 distinct CDR3 sequences, with roughly 5% found just once. Sequencing used PBMCs. These receptors were taken from a human donor with multiple sclerosis. The donor label of this sample is uncertain.

This clonotype has ten or more counts. V is TRBV7-8 and J is TRBJ1-2; TRBD1 aligns across 7 bases. V shed 5 bases and J 8 bases; nucleotides not matched to a gene: 17. The germline gives CDR1 SGHVS, CDR2 FQNEAQ. This CDR3 has 16 amino acids. The CDR3 region is CASSHLQGGASYGYTF. CDR3 nucleotides: TGTGCCAGCAGCCACCTCCAGGGGGGGGCGAGTTACGGCTACACCTTC.

In this sample, this clonotype turned up many times. The chain recombines TRBV5-1 with TRBJ2-3; D uncertain. Deletions cut 0 bases from V and 3 bases from J, with 5 bases between. Germline V gene lookup returns CDR1 SGHRS and CDR2 YFSETQ. The CDR3 covers 13 residues. CDR3 amino acids: CASSLEYTDTQYF. CDR3 nucleotides: TGCGCCAGCAGCTTGGAATATACAGATACGCAGTATTTT.

This clonotype was seen at least ten times. This chain links TRBV14 with TRBJ2-7; 13 bases are a match to TRBD2. Germline V gene data show CDR1 as SGHDN and CDR2 as FVKESK. This CDR3 has 14 residues. V lost 4 bases to trimming and J lost 6 bases; unmatched junction nucleotides: 3. This CDR3 is CASSPGLAGIEQYF. Here the CDR3 DNA reads TGTGCCAGCAGCCCGGGACTAGCGGGGATCGAGCAGTACTTC.

This clonotype was counted ten times or more. This chain connects TRBV3-1 to TRBJ2-5; 8 nucleotides agree with TRBD2. The CDR3 length is 16 residues. The junction had 9 bases not matched to a gene; V was cut back by 2 bases and J by 4 bases. Germline values: CDR1 LGHDT, CDR2 YNNKEL (reference sequence). The CDR3 DNA reads TGTGCCAGCAGCCAACCCGGACTAGCCAGGGGAGAGACCCAGTACTTC. This codes for CASSQPGLARGETQYF.

This clonotype showed up many times. V is TRBV6-5 and J is TRBJ2-3, with 7 bases identical to TRBD1. This CDR3 is 15 amino acids long. V lost 4 bases to trimming and J lost 2 bases; unmatched junction nucleotides: 6. Germline V gives CDR1 MNHEY, CDR2 SVGAGI. The CDR3 sequence: CASSFRTGLTDTQYF. For the CDR3, the DNA is TGTGCCAGCAGTTTCCGGACAGGCCTCACAGATACGCAGTATTTT.